A single T cell receptor beta chain is shown here with its context. The antigen is not known. PCR employed 60 Vbeta and 13 Jbeta primers. Profiled with immunoSEQ multiplex PCR; TCRdb holds only in-frame clones, not every one. Of hundreds of thousands of clones listed, approximately 85% are singletons. The CDR3 is made up of 15 amino acids. V lost 5 bases, J lost 4 bases, and 15 bases lay in between. Germline lookup yields CDR1 SGHVS and CDR2 FQNEAQ. The data were obtained in a study of cytomegalovirus exposure and HLA in healthy donors. The study's findings and limits: A later analysis showed TCR association rates differing by HLA locus, peaking at DRB1 and lowest at HLA-C. Most TCR beta V segments were productive about 87% or about 30% of the time in an earlier analysis.

The sequence came from a girl between 2 and 10 years old in good health and CMV-seronegative. The chain joins TRBV7-8 to TRBJ1-5; no clear D gene. Sample: PBMCs. CDR3 sequence reads: CASSPTGGPNQPQHF. CDR3 coding DNA: TGTGCCAGCAGCCCGACTGGAGGGCCGAATCAGCCCCAGCATTTT.